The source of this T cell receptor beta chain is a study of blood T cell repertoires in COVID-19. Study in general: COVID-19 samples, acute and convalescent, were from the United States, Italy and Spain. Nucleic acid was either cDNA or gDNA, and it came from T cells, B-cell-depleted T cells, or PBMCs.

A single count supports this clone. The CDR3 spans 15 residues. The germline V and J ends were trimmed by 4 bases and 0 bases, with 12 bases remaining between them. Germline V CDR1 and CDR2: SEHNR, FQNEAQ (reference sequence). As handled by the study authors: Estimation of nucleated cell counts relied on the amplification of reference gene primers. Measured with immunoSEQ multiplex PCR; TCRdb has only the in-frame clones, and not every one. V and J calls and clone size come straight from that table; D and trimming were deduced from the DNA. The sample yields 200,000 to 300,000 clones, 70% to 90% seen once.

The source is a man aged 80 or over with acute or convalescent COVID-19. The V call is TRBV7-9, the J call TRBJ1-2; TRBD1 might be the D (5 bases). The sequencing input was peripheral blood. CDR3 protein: CASSSRQLSNYGYTF. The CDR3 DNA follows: TGTGCCAGCAGCTCTCGACAGCTTTCTAACTATGGCTACACCTTC.